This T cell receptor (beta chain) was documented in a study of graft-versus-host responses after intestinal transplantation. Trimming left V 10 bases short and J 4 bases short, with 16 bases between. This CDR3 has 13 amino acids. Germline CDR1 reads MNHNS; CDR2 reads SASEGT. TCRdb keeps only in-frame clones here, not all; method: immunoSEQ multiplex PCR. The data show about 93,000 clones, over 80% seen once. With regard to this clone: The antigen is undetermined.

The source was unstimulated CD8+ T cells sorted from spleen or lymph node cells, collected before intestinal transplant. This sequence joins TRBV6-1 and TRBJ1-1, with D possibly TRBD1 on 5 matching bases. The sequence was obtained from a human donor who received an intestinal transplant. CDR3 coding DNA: TGTGCCACCTCCAGGGTGGTGGGCACTGAAGCTTTCTTT. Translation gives CATSRVVGTEAFF.